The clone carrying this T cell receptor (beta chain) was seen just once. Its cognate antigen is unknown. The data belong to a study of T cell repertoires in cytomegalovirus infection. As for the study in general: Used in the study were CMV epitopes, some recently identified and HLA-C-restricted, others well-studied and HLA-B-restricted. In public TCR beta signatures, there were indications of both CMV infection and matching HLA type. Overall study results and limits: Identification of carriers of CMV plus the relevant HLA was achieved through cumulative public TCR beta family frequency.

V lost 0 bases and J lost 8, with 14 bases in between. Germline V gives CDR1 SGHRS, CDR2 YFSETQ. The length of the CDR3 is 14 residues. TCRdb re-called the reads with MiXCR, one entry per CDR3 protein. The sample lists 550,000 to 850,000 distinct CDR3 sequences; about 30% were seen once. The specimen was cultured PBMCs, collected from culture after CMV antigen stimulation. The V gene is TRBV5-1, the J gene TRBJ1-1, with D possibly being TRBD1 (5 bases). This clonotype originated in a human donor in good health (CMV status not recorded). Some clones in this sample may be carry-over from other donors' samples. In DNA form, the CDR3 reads TGCGCCAGCAGCTTGGTTGGGGGGAGACGGGAAGCTTTCTTT. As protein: CASSLVGGRREAFF.